The 3 T cell receptor beta chains in this list originate from one sample, sequenced in a study of siplizumab effects on memory and regulatory T cells. Assay: immunoSEQ multiplex PCR; the TCRdb copy retains only in-frame clones and omits some. The data contain about 82,000 clones, roughly 89% of them singletons. Material: Tregs sorted from blood. The receptors stem from a human donor in good health.

In this sample, this clone turned up a few times. The genes are TRBV9 and TRBJ2-1, with D perhaps being TRBD1 or TRBD2 (5 bases each). This CDR3 has 13 residues. Per the germline V gene, CDR1 is SGDLS and CDR2 is YYNGEE. Trimming left V 0 bases short and J 5 bases short, with 6 bases between. Here the CDR3 reads CASSVGGDNEQFF. CDR3 DNA: TGTGCCAGCAGCGTAGGAGGGGACAATGAGCAGTTCTTC.

The chain links TRBV18 to TRBJ2-7; no reliable D call. CDR3 size: 13 residues. CDR1 and CDR2 (germline): KGHSH, LQKENI. Trimming pared 0 bases from V and 6 bases from J, leaving 9 bases between. The CDR3 DNA is TGTGCCAGCTCACCACCTCAGATACTCGAGCAGTACTTC. Amino acids: CASSPPQILEQYF.

This sequence joins TRBV2 and TRBJ2-5, with D maybe TRBD2 (6 bases). Trimming took off 6 bases at V and 1 base at J, with 15 bases between the two ends. Per germline, CDR1 SNHLY and CDR2 FYNNEI. This CDR3 comprises 15 residues. The CDR3 DNA reads as TGTGCCAGCAGAGTGGGACTCGTCGGCCAAGAGACCCAGTACTTC. It is translated as CASRVGLVGQETQYF.